The 26 T cell receptor beta chains below all came from one sample that was sequenced in a study of T-cell memory formation after mild COVID-19. MiXCR, run by TCRdb on the 5' RACE reads, gives a single entry per CDR3 protein. The table lists approximately 300,000 distinct CDR3 sequences, around 19% of them singletons. The specimen sequenced was PBMCs or a T cell subset sorted from them (not recorded which). These receptors all come from a man between 18 and 29 years old who had mild COVID-19 (a few samples of this study predate the infection). Cell type and time point are not known.

This clonotype has more than one count but fewer than ten. The chain has TRBV12-3 or TRBV12-4 and TRBJ1-5; D is unresolved. CDR3 length: 13 amino acids. Trimming took off 6 bases at V and 1 base at J, with 7 bases between the two ends. CDR3 sequence: CASRTGSNQPQHF. CDR3 DNA: TGTGCCAGCAGGACGGGGAGCAATCAGCCCCAGCATTTT.

This clonotype was observed at least ten times. The genes are TRBV7-9 and TRBJ1-6; no clear D. Trimming took off 0 bases at V and 13 bases at J, with 7 bases between the two ends. This CDR3 region has 12 residues. The germline V gene has CDR1 SEHNR and CDR2 FQNEAQ (reference sequence). This CDR3 reads CASSLAGIPLHF. CDR3 DNA sequence: TGTGCCAGCAGCTTAGCGGGTATTCCCCTCCACTTT.

This clonotype was seen many times. This chain connects TRBV12-3 or TRBV12-4 to TRBJ2-5; the match to TRBD2 covers 11 bases. V lost 6 bases to trimming and J lost 1 base; unmatched junction nucleotides: 1. CDR3 length equals 14 residues. The CDR3 DNA follows: TGTGCCAGCAGGCTAGCGGGGGGCCAAGAGACCCAGTACTTC. Translating it yields CASRLAGGQETQYF.

The V and J genes are TRBV11-2 and TRBJ2-3, with D possibly TRBD1 on 6 matching bases. There are 17 residues in the CDR3. Germline V lookup: CDR1 SGHAT, CDR2 FQNNGV. V gave up 1 base and J gave up 0 bases, with 14 bases separating them. CDR3 in amino acids: CASSLGWGQASTDTQYF. DNA of the CDR3: TGTGCCAGCAGCTTAGGATGGGGGCAGGCTAGCACAGATACGCAGTATTTT.

This clonotype was picked up a small number of times. The chain employs TRBV5-1 and TRBJ2-2, with D perhaps TRBD1 (5 bases). Germline V lookup: CDR1 SGHRS, CDR2 YFSETQ. The germline V and J ends were trimmed by 1 base and 3 bases, with 10 bases remaining between them. There are 15 residues in the CDR3. The CDR3 loop is CASSLPPQDTGELFF. CDR3 in DNA: TGCGCCAGCAGCTTGCCTCCACAGGACACCGGGGAGCTGTTTTTT.

This clonotype was counted between two and nine times. The chain carries TRBV7-2 and TRBJ2-4; D is ambiguous. CDR1 and CDR2 (germline): SGHTA, FQGNSA. Trimming took off 5 bases at V and 7 bases at J, with 9 bases between the two ends. CDR3 length: 12 amino acids. The CDR3 bases are TGTGCCAGCAGCCTAATAGGGAACATTCAGTACTTC. It specifies CASSLIGNIQYF.

This chain links TRBV18 with TRBJ1-3; D is uncertain. Trimming cost V 5 bases and J 4 bases, with 12 bases left between them. The germline gives CDR1 KGHSH, CDR2 LQKENI. This CDR3 spans 14 amino acids. CDR3 in DNA: TGTGCCAGCTCAACCCCTTTCGGAGGAAACACCATATATTTT. Translated: CASSTPFGGNTIYF.

This clonotype turned up a few times. The J gene is TRBJ2-4, the V gene TRBV20-1; 11 nucleotides align to TRBD2. This CDR3 has 18 amino acids. From germline, CDR1 is DFQATT and CDR2 SNEGSKA (reference sequence). With V trimmed by 3 bases and J by 8 bases, 18 bases remained unmatched. This chain's CDR3 is CSASNPGRASGGLYIQYF. In nucleotides, the CDR3 is TGCAGTGCTAGTAACCCAGGGAGGGCTAGCGGGGGGTTGTACATTCAGTACTTC.

V usage is TRBV28 and J usage is TRBJ2-7, with a tentative D call TRBD1 (6 bases). The CDR3 is made up of 14 amino acids. V dropped 6 bases and J dropped 7 bases, with 19 bases sitting between them. Germline CDR1 reads MDHEN; CDR2 reads SYDVKM. The CDR3 spells CASSPLAGAGEQYV. As DNA, the CDR3 is TGTGCCAGCAGCCCACTGGCAGGGGCAGGGGAGCAGTACGTC.

The gene calls are TRBV20-1 and TRBJ2-3; 7 nucleotides align to TRBD2. This CDR3 spans 15 amino acids. J was trimmed by 1 base and V by 1 base; bases with no gene match: 5. CDR1 is DFQATT, CDR2 SNEGSKA, per germline (reference sequence). CDR3 coding DNA: TGCAGTGCTAGAGGGGAGGGTTTTGGCACAGATACGCAGTATTTT. This codes for CSARGEGFGTDTQYF.

The rearrangement links TRBV15 to TRBJ2-5; D may be TRBD2 (6 bases). Germline-derived CDR1 and CDR2 are LNHNV and YYDKDF (reference sequence). This CDR3 is built from 16 residues. V lost 0 bases and J lost 4, with 15 bases in between. CDR3 coding DNA: TGTGCCACCAGCAGAGATTCCCTCGGGGGTGGAGAGACCCAGTACTTC. It encodes CATSRDSLGGGETQYF.

This clonotype was recorded at least ten times. The chain couples TRBV5-1 to TRBJ2-7; tentative D call: TRBD1 (6 bases). The CDR3 consists of 18 residues. V lost 0 bases and J lost 2, with 21 bases in between. Germline assignment: CDR1 SGHRS and CDR2 YFSETQ. This chain's CDR3 is CASSLAGGTGRTAYEQYF. CDR3 bases: TGCGCCAGCAGCTTGGCCGGCGGAACAGGGCGGACAGCCTACGAGCAGTACTTC.

The chain combines TRBV29-1 with TRBJ2-5; 9 nucleotides align to TRBD1. V lost 2 bases, J lost 0 bases, and 7 bases stayed unmatched. CDR3 length: 16 residues. Germline CDR1 is SQVTM and CDR2 is ANQGSEA. The CDR3 DNA reads as TGCAGCGTTGAAAAACCCGGGACAGGGTACCAAGAGACCCAGTACTTC. Its protein product is CSVEKPGTGYQETQYF.

This clonotype was counted a few times. V is TRBV4-2 and J is TRBJ1-4; D not resolved. The V gene's germline CDR1 is LGHNA and CDR2 YNFKEQ. This CDR3 contains 15 residues. Trimming took off 0 bases at V and 1 base at J, with 6 bases between the two ends. CDR3 DNA sequence: TGTGCCAGCAGCCAAGACCCCCGAACTAATGAAAAACTGTTTTTT. Amino acids: CASSQDPRTNEKLFF.

V gene TRBV7-2 combines with J gene TRBJ2-3; D not certain. There are 15 residues in the CDR3. Germline lookup yields CDR1 SGHTA and CDR2 FQGNSA. V was shortened by 4 bases and J by 1 base, with 12 bases between the two germline ends. CDR3 protein: CASSWQNTRTDTQYF. Written as DNA, the CDR3 is TGTGCCAGCAGCTGGCAGAACACACGCACAGATACGCAGTATTTT. Supplemented by reference TRBV7-2 and TRBJ2-3, the full variable domain reads GAGVSQSPSNKVTEKGKDVELRCDPISGHTALYWYRQSLGQGLEFLIYFQGNSAPDKSGLPSDRFSAERTGGSVSTLTIQRTQQEDSAVYLCASSWQNTRTDTQYFGPGTRLTVL.

A single count supports this clonotype. J is TRBJ2-1 and V is TRBV5-6; 10 nucleotides match TRBD1. Trimming removed 4 bases from V and 8 bases from J; junction bases left unmatched: 3. The germline CDR1 and CDR2 sequences are SGHDT and YYEEEE. This CDR3 spans 13 amino acids. As DNA, the CDR3 is TGTGCCAGCAGCCGGGACAGGGGTTATGAGCAGTTCTTC. Translating it yields CASSRDRGYEQFF.

The rearrangement joins TRBV18 to TRBJ2-7; D call uncertain. This CDR3 has 12 amino acids. Trimming left V 5 bases short and J 6 bases short, with 11 bases between. Germline CDR1 is KGHSH and CDR2 is LQKENI. CDR3 sequence: CASSVNSREQYV. In DNA form, the CDR3 reads TGTGCCAGCTCAGTGAACAGCCGCGAGCAGTACGTC.

This clonotype has ten or more counts. V is TRBV5-1 and J is TRBJ1-6; D might be TRBD1 (5 bases). Germline V CDR1 and CDR2: SGHRS, YFSETQ. V was clipped by 2 bases and J by 10 bases, with 13 bases between them. CDR3 length equals 14 residues. As DNA, the CDR3 is TGCGCCAGCAGCTTTACAGGTCCGGGGTCACCCCTCCACTTT. Translated, it gives CASSFTGPGSPLHF.

The J gene is TRBJ1-1, the V gene TRBV7-2; D is unclear. Germline lookup yields CDR1 SGHTA and CDR2 FQGNSA. The V gene lost 2 bases and the J gene lost 12 bases, with 16 bases spanning the gap. This CDR3 contains 13 residues. The CDR3 DNA reads as TGTGCCAGCAGCTTACAGATTATGGCACCGTCTTTCTTT. It is translated as CASSLQIMAPSFF. The variable domain in full, completed from reference TRBV7-2 and TRBJ1-1, reads GAGVSQSPSNKVTEKGKDVELRCDPISGHTALYWYRQSLGQGLEFLIYFQGNSAPDKSGLPSDRFSAERTGGSVSTLTIQRTQQEDSAVYLCASSLQIMAPSFFGQGTRLTVV.

This clonotype has a handful of counts. The chain employs TRBV20-1 and TRBJ1-5; no reliable D call. Germline V CDR1 and CDR2: DFQATT, SNEGSKA (reference sequence). The CDR3 runs to 15 residues. V was trimmed by 5 bases and J by 5 bases, leaving 19 bases between them. The DNA of the CDR3 is TGCAGTGCTCGGTTCGCGAAATTCGCCGATCAGCCCCAGCATTTT. Its translation: CSARFAKFADQPQHF.

The chain couples TRBV10-3 to TRBJ1-4, with 8 bases identical to TRBD1. This CDR3 spans 13 amino acids. Per germline, CDR1 ENHRY and CDR2 SYGVKD. V was clipped by 9 bases and J by 5 bases; unmatched bases: 5. DNA for the CDR3: TGTGCCATAGGACAGGGCACAAATGAAAAACTGTTTTTT. This encodes CAIGQGTNEKLFF.

The sample holds a few counts of this clonotype. The germline gene is not matched at one end of the junction; a read error may be the cause. The V gene is TRBV3-1, the J gene TRBJ2-4; 7 bases align to TRBD2. CDR1 is LGHDT, CDR2 YNNKEL, per germline (reference sequence). The CDR3 spans 13 residues. CDR3 bases: TGTGCCAGCAGCCCCGGGAGCGGGGATAGTGGGGACTTC. Translating gives CASSPGSGDSGDF.

V and J are TRBV9 and TRBJ2-3; possibly TRBD1 for D (6 bases). V dropped 3 bases and J dropped 1 base, with 12 bases sitting between them. Germline-derived CDR1 and CDR2 are SGDLS and YYNGEE. This CDR3 has 15 residues. Written as DNA, the CDR3 is TGTGCCAGCAGCGAGAACTACAGGGGCACAGATACGCAGTATTTT. It specifies CASSENYRGTDTQYF.

This clonotype has a handful of counts. The chain joins TRBV11-2 to TRBJ1-3; D uncertain. CDR3 length: 16 residues. Trimming removed 1 base at V and 0 bases at J, with 10 bases between. Germline CDR1 is SGHAT and CDR2 is FQNNGV. CDR3 coding DNA: TGTGCCAGCAGCTTAGTTATCGGTTACTCTGGAAACACCATATATTTT. It translates to CASSLVIGYSGNTIYF.

Only a few counts were recorded for this clonotype. The chain links TRBV12-3 or TRBV12-4 to TRBJ2-6; 9 nucleotides align to TRBD1. V was clipped by 4 bases and J by 2 bases; unmatched bases: 0. The CDR3 has 15 amino acids. The CDR3 reads CASSWDRAGANVLTF. The DNA of the CDR3 is TGTGCCAGCAGTTGGGACAGGGCTGGGGCCAACGTCCTGACTTTC.

This clonotype has just a few counts. CDR3 region: CASSQDGPPGQGNIVQYF. For the CDR3, the DNA is TGCGCCAGCAGCCAAGATGGGCCACCGGGACAGGGGAATATTGTTCAGTACTTC. The rearrangement joins TRBV4-3 to TRBJ2-4; 10 nucleotides line up with TRBD1. This CDR3 spans 18 amino acids. V dropped 0 bases and J dropped 11; count of bases not matched to a gene: 16. CDR1 and CDR2 from the germline V gene are LGHNA and YSLEER.